This T cell receptor (beta chain) was identified in a study of T cells in localized non-small cell lung cancer. Turning to this clone: Its antigen is as yet unknown.

Germline V CDR1 and CDR2: SQVTM, ANQGSEA. V was clipped by 5 bases and J by 4 bases, with 12 bases between them. The CDR3 has 13 amino acids. This table comes from immunoSEQ multiplex PCR, and its TCRdb copy is limited to in-frame clones, with some not included. The sample includes about 59,000 clones, approximately 93% of them seen just once. The study, taken as a whole, reports: Appearing in adjacent lung were a median roughly 60 of the top 100 tumor clones. Uninvolved adjacent lung had the highest recorded T cell clonality, with tumor below it. Only one tumor region went through sequencing, so heterogeneity may still be there.

The chain recombines TRBV29-1 with TRBJ1-5; D gene uncertain. This specimen consisted of peripheral blood, obtained before any cancer treatment. The sequence was collected from a man aged 40 to 75 with stage I lung adenocarcinoma. The CDR3 bases are TGCAGCGTTATAACCTCCAGGAATCAGCCCCAGCATTTT. This sequence encodes CSVITSRNQPQHF.